This T cell receptor beta chain was found in a study of CD8 T cells in ankylosing spondylitis. Whole-study findings and limits: Peripheral blood held disease-linked clones only at relatively low frequency, and these were CD8+. In synovial fluid and blood from reactive arthritis, some motif variants were previously reported. Researchers reportedly found disease-linked clones significantly enriched in matched ankylosing spondylitis synovial fluid. Apparently characteristic of ankylosing spondylitis blood was a TCR beta motif (fewer than ten highly homologous variants).

A word on this clonotype: The antigen is unknown.

CDR3 length: 14 residues. Germline V lookup: CDR1 MNHNS, CDR2 SASEGT. V lost 11 bases, J lost 5 bases, and 19 bases lay in between. Libraries for TCR beta were made by quantitative 5'-RACE with molecular barcodes. TCRdb itself ran the 5' RACE reads through MiXCR, one entry per CDR3 protein. The top ten hold about 0.9% of the sample, which has approximately 400,000 distinct CDR3 sequences, around 26% seen once. This receptor was obtained from a male donor with ankylosing spondylitis. The source material was blood, either unsorted or a sorted T cell fraction (not recorded which). This rearrangement joins TRBV6-1 to TRBJ2-1; D is possibly TRBD1 or TRBD2 (6 bases each). CDR3 DNA sequence: TGTGCCGTTCCGGGGGCGGGACTTAACAATGAGCAGTTCTTC. Encoded protein: CAVPGAGLNNEQFF.